The clone carrying this T cell receptor (beta chain) was counted once. This record belongs to a study of blood T cell repertoires in COVID-19. CDR3 length equals 14 residues. The germline V gene has CDR1 SQVTM and CDR2 ANQGSEA. V dropped 6 bases and J dropped 5 bases, with 14 bases sitting between them. Measured with immunoSEQ multiplex PCR; TCRdb has only the in-frame clones, and not every one. In the table there are approximately 90,000 clones, 70% to 90% of which are singletons. The receptor comes from a man in his forties or fifties with acute or convalescent COVID-19. The rearrangement joins TRBV29-1 to TRBJ1-6; possibly TRBD1 for D (5 bases). The specimen was peripheral blood. The CDR3 nucleotides are TGCAGCGTCGGGGGAGAGGGCCATAATTCACCCCTCCACTTT. It specifies CSVGGEGHNSPLHF.